This T cell receptor (beta chain) was captured by sequencing in a study of long-term antiretroviral therapy in people with HIV. Study-wide results and limits: HIV repertoires covered narrower CDR3 length ranges than controls did. Pre-ART clonal expansion yielded clones that dominated the repertoire at all time points.

Sequencing relied on immunoSEQ assay v3.0, run at survey level. Method: immunoSEQ multiplex PCR; TCRdb's copy keeps in-frame clones and lacks some. The sample has 42,000 or so clones, around nine tenths seen once. In the case of this clone: Its target is not known.

The samples, holding about 0.85-10 million cryopreserved PBMC, were thawed before DNA extraction was carried out. Trimming removed 4 bases from V and 3 bases from J; junction bases left unmatched: 8. Germline V CDR1 and CDR2: SGHAT, FQNNGV. CDR3 length: 16 residues. The gene calls are TRBV11-2 and TRBJ2-2; 7 nucleotides agree with TRBD1. The source material was unsorted PBMCs, sampled 0.1 years before starting antiretroviral therapy. The receptor was isolated from a woman aged 50 to 65 with HIV. The CDR3 sequence is CASSSMTGFDTGELFF. CDR3 DNA sequence: TGTGCCAGCAGCTCAATGACAGGGTTCGACACCGGGGAGCTGTTTTTT.